Below, one TCR beta chain is given with its context. This receptor's antigen is unknown. One base away there is no much larger clone; base qualities are not given. Spanning cysteine to phenylalanine, the CDR3 consists of 16 amino acids. Only the CDR3 portion is preserved as DNA: 48 bases, with reading frame beginning at the first base. V gives up 4 bases and J gives up 6 bases, and the segment between their germline ends measures 19 bases. CDR1 and CDR2 are read off the germline V gene (reference sequence) as LNHDA and SQIVND. The sample is drawn from a study of T cell repertoires in cytomegalovirus infection (dated by TCRdb to between 2018 and 2021). About the study as a whole: Donor HLA type was relevant to the analysis, as public TCR beta signatures indicated carriage of CMV infection together with the matching HLA type.

The investigation overall reported the following: The ex vivo response was dominated by HLA-C-restricted CMV-specific TCR beta clonotypes, which also provided the single most frequent clonotype in two of eight donors. Carriers of CMV infection plus the relevant HLA type were discriminated by the cumulative frequency of public TCR beta family members in the study cohort and in an independent approximately 340-donor cohort.

Instrument used: Illumina HiSeq 1500. The public sequencing data were trimmed at Q25 with fastp and processed into clonotypes with MiXCR by TCRdb, which kept only in-frame beta chains. CDR3 protein duplicates are merged, each entry listing the most common genes and DNA. Counted in this sample were more than 150,000 distinct CDR3 sequences; about 28% of them appeared once. The top ten clonotypes cover just over 30% of the sample. The receptor was derived from a human donor in good health (CMV status not recorded). Some clones in this sample may be carry-over from other donors' samples. Material: PBMCs. The rearranged chain carries TRBV19 and TRBJ2-1, with the D gene tentatively TRBD1 or TRBD2, based on 6 matching bases in each. The CDR3 region has the sequence CASSTLQQGGPNEQFF. Read as DNA, the sequence is TGTGCCAGTAGTACCCTCCAACAGGGAGGTCCCAATGAGCAGTTCTTC.